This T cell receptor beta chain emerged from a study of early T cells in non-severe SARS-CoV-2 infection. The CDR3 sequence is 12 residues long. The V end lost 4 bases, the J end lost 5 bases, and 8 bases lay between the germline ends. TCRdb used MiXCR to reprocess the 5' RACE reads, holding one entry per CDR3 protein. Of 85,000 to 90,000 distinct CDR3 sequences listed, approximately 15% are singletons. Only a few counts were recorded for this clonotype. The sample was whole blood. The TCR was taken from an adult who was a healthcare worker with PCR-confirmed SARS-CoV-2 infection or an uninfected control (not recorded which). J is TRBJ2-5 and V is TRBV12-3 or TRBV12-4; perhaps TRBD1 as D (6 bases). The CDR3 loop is CASSYRAETQYF. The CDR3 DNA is TGTGCCAGCAGTTACAGGGCTGAGACCCAGTACTTC.